Below are 17 T cell receptor beta chains sequenced from a single sample in a study of blood T cell repertoires in COVID-19. TCRdb's table, derived via immunoSEQ multiplex PCR, lists solely in-frame clones and lacks some. The sample lists under 40,000 clones, over 75% occurring once. Sequenced material: peripheral blood. Receptors were obtained from a man between 60 and 75 years old with active COVID-19.

This sequence joins TRBV3-1 (or the pseudogene TRBV3-2) and TRBJ2-7; 9 bases line up with TRBD1. The CDR3 spans 15 residues. From germline, CDR1 is LGHDT and CDR2 YNNKEL (reference sequence). The V gene end was trimmed by 4 bases and the J gene end by 4 bases; junction bases not matched to a gene: 8. Here the CDR3 reads CASSLADRGGYEQYF. The CDR3 DNA follows: TGTGCCAGCAGCCTTGCGGACAGGGGAGGGTACGAGCAGTACTTC.

This clone was seen just once. The chain carries TRBV12-3 or TRBV12-4 and TRBJ1-2; TRBD1 is a possible D gene (5 bases). The CDR3 consists of 11 residues. The ends were cut back, 4 bases at V and 8 bases at J, with 8 bases in the middle. The CDR3 loop is CASSSGGGYTF. The CDR3 DNA reads as TGTGCCAGCAGTTCCGGGGGAGGCTACACCTTC.

This clone was seen a single time. In DNA form, the CDR3 reads TGTGCCAGCACCATTAGCGGACAAGAGACCCAGTACTTC. Translating gives CASTISGQETQYF. V is TRBV6-5 and J is TRBJ2-5, with D possibly TRBD2 on 6 matching bases. The CDR3 is made up of 13 amino acids. V was cut by 7 bases and J by 2 bases, with 11 bases left in between. In germline, CDR1 is MNHEY, CDR2 SVGAGI.

The rearrangement joins TRBV9 to TRBJ2-3; weak D call: TRBD2 (6 bases). The V gene lost 0 bases and the J gene lost 7 bases, with 18 bases spanning the gap. Germline lookup yields CDR1 SGDLS and CDR2 YYNGEE. The CDR3 consists of 16 residues. This CDR3 is CASSVVGGDHVNTQYF. Written as DNA, the CDR3 is TGTGCCAGCAGCGTAGTCGGCGGGGACCATGTAAATACGCAGTATTTT.

Here the CDR3 reads CAISDPGLETDTQYF. CDR3 sequence (DNA): TGTGCCATCAGTGATCCGGGACTAGAAACAGATACGCAGTATTTT. The rearrangement joins TRBV10-3 to TRBJ2-3; 8 bases align to TRBD2. Losses at the gene ends were 3 bases for V and 3 bases for J; bases not matched to a gene: 5. Germline lookup yields CDR1 ENHRY and CDR2 SYGVKD. There are 15 residues in the CDR3.

The gene calls are TRBV28 and TRBJ1-5; possibly TRBD1 for D (5 bases). CDR1 and CDR2 from the germline V gene are MDHEN and SYDVKM. V was trimmed by 4 bases and J by 6 bases, leaving 10 bases between them. The CDR3 covers 13 residues. CDR3: CASSSGRVQPQHF. The CDR3 DNA follows: TGTGCCAGCAGTTCAGGCAGGGTTCAGCCCCAGCATTTT.

CDR3 nucleotides: TGTGCCTCCTCGGGGGGGAGTAGCTCCTACAATGAGCAGTTCTTC. Its translation is CASSGGSSSYNEQFF. This chain uses TRBV7-9 with TRBJ2-1; 8 positions agree with TRBD2. J was trimmed by 0 bases and V by 11 bases; bases with no gene match: 9. From germline, CDR1 is SEHNR and CDR2 FQNEAQ (reference sequence). There are 15 residues in the CDR3.

The rearrangement joins TRBV27 to TRBJ1-4, with 8 bases that match TRBD1. J gave up 4 bases and V 5 bases, and 9 bases lay outside the gene matches. Per the germline V gene, CDR1 is MNHEY and CDR2 is SMNVEV (reference sequence). The length of the CDR3 is 16 residues. CDR3 in amino acids: CASSLRQGQGNEKLFF. CDR3 bases: TGTGCCAGCAGTCTCAGACAGGGGCAGGGTAATGAAAAACTGTTTTTT.

The J gene is TRBJ2-1, the V gene TRBV29-1, with D perhaps TRBD2 (6 bases). In germline, CDR1 is SQVTM, CDR2 ANQGSEA. The ends were cut back, 7 bases at V and 5 bases at J, with 18 bases in the middle. The CDR3 runs 14 residues. CDR3 nucleotide sequence: TGCAGCGCCGGAGGAGGGCTACCAAACAATGAGCAGTTCTTC. This encodes CSAGGGLPNNEQFF.

The chain has TRBV4-2 and TRBJ1-1, with 7 bases aligning to TRBD1. The trim removed 1 base at V and 3 bases at J, leaving 5 bases unmatched. Germline-derived CDR1 and CDR2 are LGHNA and YNFKEQ. This CDR3 spans 15 amino acids. In DNA, the CDR3 is TGTGCCAGCAGCCAAGCGAACAGGGGAGACACTGAAGCTTTCTTT. Translating it yields CASSQANRGDTEAFF.

In its sample, this clone was seen once. The V gene is TRBV7-9, the J gene TRBJ2-7, with D maybe TRBD1 (6 bases). This CDR3 region has 14 residues. The germline gives CDR1 SEHNR, CDR2 FQNEAQ (reference sequence). V was clipped by 1 base and J by 7 bases, with 14 bases between them. CDR3 DNA sequence: TGTGCCAGCAGCTTAGATTCCAGGGGTGGGGAGCAGTACTTC. It yields the protein CASSLDSRGGEQYF.

Within the sample, this clone is medium-sized. The genes are TRBV27 and TRBJ1-2; no clear D. Trimming took off 5 bases at V and 2 bases at J, with 15 bases between the two ends. Germline assignment: CDR1 MNHEY and CDR2 SMNVEV (reference sequence). The CDR3 loop spans 15 amino acids. This CDR3 reads CASSPRAVVNYGYTF. CDR3 bases: TGTGCCAGCAGTCCACGCGCCGTTGTCAACTATGGCTACACCTTC.

This clone was seen a handful of times. V gene TRBV19 combines with J gene TRBJ2-7; 8 bases line up with TRBD2. V lost 5 bases and J lost 5; bases outside the gene matches: 5. CDR1 LNHDA and CDR2 SQIVND come from the germline V gene (reference sequence). This CDR3 comprises 13 residues. CDR3 amino acids: CASSGSGMDEQYF. The CDR3 nucleotides read TGTGCCAGTAGTGGTAGCGGGATGGACGAGCAGTACTTC.

V usage is TRBV5-4 and J usage is TRBJ2-1, with 8 positions matching TRBD2. Germline loops: CDR1 SGHNT, CDR2 YYREEE (reference sequence). V trimming: 6 bases; J trimming: 4 bases; junction bases outside the gene matches: 6. The CDR3 is 14 amino acids. In nucleotides, the CDR3 is TGTGCCAGCAAGGAGCGGGGGACATACAATGAGCAGTTCTTC. It encodes CASKERGTYNEQFF.

The V and J genes are TRBV30 and TRBJ2-7, with 10 bases lining up with TRBD1. Germline values: CDR1 GTSNPN, CDR2 SVGIG (reference sequence). The CDR3 has 13 amino acids. Trimming cost V 4 bases and J 3 bases; bases outside gene matches: 3. The CDR3 sequence is CAWTGQGVYEQYF. The CDR3 DNA is TGTGCCTGGACCGGACAGGGGGTCTACGAGCAGTACTTC. Full variable domain (missing parts from reference TRBV30 and TRBJ2-7): SQTIHQWPATLVQPVGSPLSLECTVEGTSNPNLYWYRQAAGRGLQLLFYSVGIGQISSEVPQNLSASRPQDRQFILSSKKLLLSDSGFYLCAWTGQGVYEQYFGPGTRLTVT.

The chain has TRBV5-4 and TRBJ1-1; 7 bases agree with TRBD1. Germline V gives CDR1 SGHNT, CDR2 YYREEE (reference sequence). CDR3 length equals 16 residues. Trimming cost V 4 bases and J 4 bases; bases outside gene matches: 13. The CDR3 DNA reads TGTGCCAGCAGCGTGGTCACAGGGGCGGACGGCACTGAAGCTTTCTTT. Translating gives CASSVVTGADGTEAFF.

This sequence joins TRBV6-2 or TRBV6-3 and TRBJ2-1; 13 bases map to TRBD2. The CDR3 spans 16 residues. V trimming: 5 bases; J trimming: 6 bases; junction bases outside the gene matches: 7. CDR1 and CDR2 from the germline V gene are MNHEY and SVGEGT. The CDR3 sequence is CASSRLAGGRGNEQFF. In DNA form, the CDR3 reads TGTGCCAGCAGTAGACTAGCGGGAGGTAGAGGCAATGAGCAGTTCTTC.